Sequencing of this T cell receptor (beta chain) was carried out in a study of control samples from healthy donors and cancer patients. Libraries were prepared by immunoSEQ multiplex PCR; TCRdb keeps only in-frame clonotypes and omits some of them. The sample includes about 89,000 clones, approximately 86% of them seen just once. From germline, CDR1 is MNHEY and CDR2 SMNVEV (reference sequence). The CDR3 loop spans 16 amino acids. V was pared by 7 bases and J by 0 bases, with 6 bases of the junction left unmatched. The sequence was collected from a man aged 25-45 years in good health. The sample was blood. V gene TRBV27 combines with J gene TRBJ1-6, with 7 positions matching TRBD1. CDR3 DNA: TGTGCCAGCAAAGAACAGGGGAGCTCCTATAATTCACCCCTCCACTTT. Translated: CASKEQGSSYNSPLHF.